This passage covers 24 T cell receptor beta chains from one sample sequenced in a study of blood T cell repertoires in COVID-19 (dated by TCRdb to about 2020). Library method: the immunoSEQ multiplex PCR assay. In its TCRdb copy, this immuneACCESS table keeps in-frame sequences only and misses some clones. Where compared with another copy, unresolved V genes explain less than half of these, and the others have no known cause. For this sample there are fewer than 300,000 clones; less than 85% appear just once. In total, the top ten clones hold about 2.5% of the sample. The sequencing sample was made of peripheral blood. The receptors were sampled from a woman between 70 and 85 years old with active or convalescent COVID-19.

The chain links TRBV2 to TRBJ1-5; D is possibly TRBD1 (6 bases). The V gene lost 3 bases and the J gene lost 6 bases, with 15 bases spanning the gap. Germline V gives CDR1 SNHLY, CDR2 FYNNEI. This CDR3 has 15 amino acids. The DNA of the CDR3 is TGTGCCAGCAGTGAGGACAGCAGCGGAGGTCAGCCCCAGCATTTT. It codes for CASSEDSSGGQPQHF.

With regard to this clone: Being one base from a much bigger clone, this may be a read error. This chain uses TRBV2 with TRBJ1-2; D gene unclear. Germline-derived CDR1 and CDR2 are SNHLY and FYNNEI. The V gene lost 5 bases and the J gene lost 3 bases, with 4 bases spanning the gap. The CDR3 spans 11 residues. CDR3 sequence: CASSPDYGYTF. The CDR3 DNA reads TGTGCCAGCAGTCCGGACTATGGCTACACCTTC. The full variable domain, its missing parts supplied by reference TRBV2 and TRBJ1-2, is EPEVTQTPSHQVTQMGQEVILRCVPISNHLYFYWYRQILGQKVEFLVSFYNNEISEKSEIFDDQFSVERPDGSNFTLKIRSTKLEDSAMYFCASSPDYGYTFGSGTRLTVV.

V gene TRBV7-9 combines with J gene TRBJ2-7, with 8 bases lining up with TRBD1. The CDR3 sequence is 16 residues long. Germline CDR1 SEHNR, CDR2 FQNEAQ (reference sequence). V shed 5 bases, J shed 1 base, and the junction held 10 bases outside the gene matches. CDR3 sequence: CASSSARDRLSYEQYF. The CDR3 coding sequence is TGTGCCAGCAGCAGCGCCCGGGACAGGCTTTCCTACGAGCAGTACTTC.

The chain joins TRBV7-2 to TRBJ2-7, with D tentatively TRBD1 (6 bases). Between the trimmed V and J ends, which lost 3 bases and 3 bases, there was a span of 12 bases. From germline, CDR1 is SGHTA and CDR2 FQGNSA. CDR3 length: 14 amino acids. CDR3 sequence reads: CASSLGALGYEQYF. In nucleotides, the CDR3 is TGTGCCAGCAGCTTGGGGGCTCTAGGCTACGAGCAGTACTTC.

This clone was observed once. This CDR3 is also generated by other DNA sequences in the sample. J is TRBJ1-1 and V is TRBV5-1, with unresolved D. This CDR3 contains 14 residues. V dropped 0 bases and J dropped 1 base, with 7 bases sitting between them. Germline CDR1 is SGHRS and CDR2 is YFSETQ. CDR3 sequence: CASSLGSGNTEAFF. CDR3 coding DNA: TGCGCCAGCAGCTTGGGTTCCGGGAACACTGAAGCTTTCTTT.

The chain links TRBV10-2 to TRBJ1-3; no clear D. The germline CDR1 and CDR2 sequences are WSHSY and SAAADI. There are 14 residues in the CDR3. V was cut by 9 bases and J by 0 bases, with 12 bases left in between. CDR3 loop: CASQMGSSGNTIYF. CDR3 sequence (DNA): TGCGCCAGTCAAATGGGGAGCTCTGGAAACACCATATATTTT.

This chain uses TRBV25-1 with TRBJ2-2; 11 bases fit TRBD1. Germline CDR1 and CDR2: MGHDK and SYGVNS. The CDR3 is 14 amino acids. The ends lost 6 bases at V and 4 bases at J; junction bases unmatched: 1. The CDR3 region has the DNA TGTGCCAGCAGAGGGACAGGGGGCACCGGGGAGCTGTTTTTT. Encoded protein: CASRGTGGTGELFF.

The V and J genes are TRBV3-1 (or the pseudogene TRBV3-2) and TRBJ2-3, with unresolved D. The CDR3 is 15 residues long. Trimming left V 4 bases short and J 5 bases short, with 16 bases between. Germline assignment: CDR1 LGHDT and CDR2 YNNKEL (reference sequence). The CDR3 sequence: CASSPTTGVLDTQYF. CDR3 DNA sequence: TGTGCCAGCAGCCCTACCACCGGAGTCTTAGATACGCAGTATTTT.

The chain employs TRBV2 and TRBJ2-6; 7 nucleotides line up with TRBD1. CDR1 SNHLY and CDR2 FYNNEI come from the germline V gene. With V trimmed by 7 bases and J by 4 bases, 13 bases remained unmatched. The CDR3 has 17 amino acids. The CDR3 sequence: CASNTGQSPRGANVLTF. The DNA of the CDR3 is TGTGCCAGCAACACGGGACAGTCCCCCCGCGGGGCCAACGTCCTGACTTTC. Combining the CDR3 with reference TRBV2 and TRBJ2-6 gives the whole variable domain EPEVTQTPSHQVTQMGQEVILRCVPISNHLYFYWYRQILGQKVEFLVSFYNNEISEKSEIFDDQFSVERPDGSNFTLKIRSTKLEDSAMYFCASNTGQSPRGANVLTFGAGSRLTVL.

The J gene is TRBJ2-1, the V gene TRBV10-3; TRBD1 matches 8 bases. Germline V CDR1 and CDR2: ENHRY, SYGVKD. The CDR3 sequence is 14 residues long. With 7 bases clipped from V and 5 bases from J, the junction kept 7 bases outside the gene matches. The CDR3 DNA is TGTGCCATCACTTCGGACAGGGTGGACAATGAGCAGTTCTTC. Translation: CAITSDRVDNEQFF.

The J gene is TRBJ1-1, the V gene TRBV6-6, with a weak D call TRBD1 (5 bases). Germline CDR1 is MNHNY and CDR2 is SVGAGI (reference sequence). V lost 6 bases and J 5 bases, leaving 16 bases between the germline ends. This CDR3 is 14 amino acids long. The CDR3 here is CASRNLGGWTEAFF. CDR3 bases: TGTGCCAGCAGGAATTTGGGGGGGTGGACTGAAGCTTTCTTT.

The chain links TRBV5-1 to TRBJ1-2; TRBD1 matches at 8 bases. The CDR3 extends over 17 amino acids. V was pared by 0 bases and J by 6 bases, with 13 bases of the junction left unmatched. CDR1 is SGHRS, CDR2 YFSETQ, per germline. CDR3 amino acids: CASSLAPSDRVINGYTF. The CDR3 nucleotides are TGCGCCAGCAGCTTGGCCCCTTCGGACAGGGTGATAAATGGCTACACCTTC.

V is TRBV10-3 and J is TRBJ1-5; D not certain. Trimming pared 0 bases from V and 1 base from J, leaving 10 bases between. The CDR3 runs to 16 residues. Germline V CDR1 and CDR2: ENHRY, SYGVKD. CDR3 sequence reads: CAISESRVRSNQPQHF. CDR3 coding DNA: TGTGCCATCAGTGAGTCGAGGGTCCGGAGCAATCAGCCCCAGCATTTT.

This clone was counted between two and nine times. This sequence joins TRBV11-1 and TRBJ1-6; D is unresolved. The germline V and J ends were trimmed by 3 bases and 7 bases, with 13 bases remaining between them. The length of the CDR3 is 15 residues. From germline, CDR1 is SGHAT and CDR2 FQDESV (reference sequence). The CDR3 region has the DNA TGTGCCAGCAGCTTGTTAGGACTTTCCAATTCACCCCTCCACTTT. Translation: CASSLLGLSNSPLHF.

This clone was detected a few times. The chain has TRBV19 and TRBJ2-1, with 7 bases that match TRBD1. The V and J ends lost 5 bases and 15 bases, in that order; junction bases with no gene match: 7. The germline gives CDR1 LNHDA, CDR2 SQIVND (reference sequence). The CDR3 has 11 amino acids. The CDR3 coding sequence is TGTGCCAGTAGTCAGGGACAGCCTTTGTTCTTC. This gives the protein CASSQGQPLFF.

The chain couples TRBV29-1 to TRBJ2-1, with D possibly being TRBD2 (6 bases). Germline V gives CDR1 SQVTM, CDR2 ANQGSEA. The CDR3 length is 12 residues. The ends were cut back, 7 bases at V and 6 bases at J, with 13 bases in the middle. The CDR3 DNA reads TGCAGCGGATCGACTAGTATCAATGAGCAGTTCTTC. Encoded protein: CSGSTSINEQFF.

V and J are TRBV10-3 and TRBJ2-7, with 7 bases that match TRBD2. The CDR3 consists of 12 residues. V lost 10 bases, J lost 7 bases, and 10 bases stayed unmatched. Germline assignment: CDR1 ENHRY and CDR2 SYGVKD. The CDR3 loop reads CATGGRAGEQYF. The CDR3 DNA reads TGTGCCACGGGGGGAAGGGCCGGTGAGCAGTACTTC.

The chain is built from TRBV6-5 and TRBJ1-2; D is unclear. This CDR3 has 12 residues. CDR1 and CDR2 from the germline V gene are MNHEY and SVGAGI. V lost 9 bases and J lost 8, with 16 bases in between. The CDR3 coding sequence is TGTGCCAGTACCCAAGGCCCAGGCGGCTACACCTTC. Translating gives CASTQGPGGYTF.

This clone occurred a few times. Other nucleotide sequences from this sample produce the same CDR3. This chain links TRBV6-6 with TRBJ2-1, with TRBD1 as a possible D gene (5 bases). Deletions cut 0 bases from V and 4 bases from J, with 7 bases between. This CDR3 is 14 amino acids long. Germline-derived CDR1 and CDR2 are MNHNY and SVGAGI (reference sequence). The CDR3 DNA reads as TGTGCCAGCAGTTACTCCAGGGTATACAATGAGCAGTTCTTC. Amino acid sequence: CASSYSRVYNEQFF.

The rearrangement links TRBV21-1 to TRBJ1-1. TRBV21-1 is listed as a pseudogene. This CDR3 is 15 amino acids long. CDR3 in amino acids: CASSKKGSLGTEAFF. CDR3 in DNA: TGTGCCAGCAGCAAGAAAGGGAGCCTTGGTACTGAAGCTTTCTTT.

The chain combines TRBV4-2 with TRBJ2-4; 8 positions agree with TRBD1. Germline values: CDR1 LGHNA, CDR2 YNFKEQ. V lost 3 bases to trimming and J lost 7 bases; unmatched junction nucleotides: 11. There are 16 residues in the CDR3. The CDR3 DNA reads TGTGCCAGCAGCCACTCATTGACAGGGGTCGGTAACATTCAGTACTTC. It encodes CASSHSLTGVGNIQYF.

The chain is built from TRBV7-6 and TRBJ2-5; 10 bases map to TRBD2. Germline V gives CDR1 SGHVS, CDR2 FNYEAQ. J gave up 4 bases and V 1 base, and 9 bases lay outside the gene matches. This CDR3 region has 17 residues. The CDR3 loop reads CASSLVAGGSVGETQYF. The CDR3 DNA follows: TGTGCCAGCAGCTTAGTAGCGGGAGGCTCGGTGGGAGAGACCCAGTACTTC.

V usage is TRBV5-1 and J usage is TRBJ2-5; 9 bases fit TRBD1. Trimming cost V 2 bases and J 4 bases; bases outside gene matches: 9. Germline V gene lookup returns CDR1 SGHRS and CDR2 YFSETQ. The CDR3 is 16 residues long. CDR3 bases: TGCGCCAGCAGCTTCACAGGGGGCACCTACCCAGAGACCCAGTACTTC. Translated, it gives CASSFTGGTYPETQYF.

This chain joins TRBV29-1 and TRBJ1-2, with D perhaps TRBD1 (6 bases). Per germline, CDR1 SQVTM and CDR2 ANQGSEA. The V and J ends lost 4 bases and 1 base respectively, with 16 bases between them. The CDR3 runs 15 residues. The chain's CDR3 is CSVGNRVGINYGYTF. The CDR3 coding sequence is TGCAGCGTTGGTAACAGGGTGGGAATTAACTATGGCTACACCTTC.